This record concerns one TCR beta chain sequence. Germline lookup yields CDR1 MNHEY and CDR2 SVGEGT. This CDR3 is 14 amino acids long. Losses at the gene ends were 11 bases for V and 0 bases for J; bases not matched to a gene: 7. The record originates from a study of blood T cells in healthy people across ages. Study overall: Per two T cells, template switching captured roughly one barcoded beta molecule.

The use of a sample-barcoded 5' primer and a J-beta primer mix characterized a second PCR of roughly 6 to 11 cycles. TCRdb processed the 5' RACE reads anew with MiXCR; each CDR3 protein has one entry. This table holds approximately 730,000 distinct CDR3 sequences, 35% to 45% found once. The sequenced material came from blood. This rearrangement joins TRBV6-2 or TRBV6-3 to TRBJ2-1; TRBD2 matches at 7 bases. This receptor was taken from a woman aged 55-69 years in good health. In DNA form, the CDR3 reads TGTGCCGCCTTAGCGGGCCCCTCCTACAATGAGCAGTTCTTC. Its protein product is CAALAGPSYNEQFF.